A selection of T cell receptor beta chains follows, all from one sample in a study of blood T cells in healthy people across ages. MiXCR, applied by TCRdb to the 5' RACE reads, yields one record per CDR3 protein. Of over 1,500,000 distinct CDR3 sequences in the sample, around 42% were seen once. Specimen: blood. The receptor set was obtained from a human donor in good health. Each CDR3 is given with its conserved first and last residue. D genes are given only for firm matches. Rows may omit the clone size; those that give it use once, few, many or a size class.

CDR3 protein	CDR3 DNA	V gene	J gene	clone size	D gene
CATGHTEAFF	TGTGCCACCGGTCACACTGAAGCTTTCTTT	TRBV10-3	TRBJ1-1	NA	NA
CASSYDFRSNTEAFF	TGTGCCAGCAGTTACGACTTCCGGTCGAACACTGAAGCTTTCTTT	TRBV6-5	TRBJ1-1	NA	NA
CASSASTGGETQYF	TGTGCCAGCAGTGCGTCGACGGGGGGCGAGACCCAGTACTTC	TRBV6-5	TRBJ2-5	few	NA
CASSLRPGTSRTEAFF	TGTGCCAGCAGCTTACGCCCCGGGACGTCGCGAACTGAAGCTTTCTTT	TRBV7-8	TRBJ1-1	few	NA
CASSQGVFQETQYF	TGTGCCAGCAGCCAAGGGGTCTTCCAAGAGACCCAGTACTTC	TRBV3-1	TRBJ2-5	NA	NA
CASSLHRDREGEQYF	TGTGCCAGCAGCTTGCACCGGGACAGAGAGGGTGAGCAGTACTTC	TRBV5-6	TRBJ2-7	NA	TRBD1
CASSLTQGAIGKAFF	TGTGCCAGCAGCTTAACCCAGGGGGCCATAGGGAAGGCTTTCTTT	TRBV6-5	TRBJ1-1	NA	TRBD1
CASSLGTAPFSGANVLTF	TGTGCCAGCAGCTTAGGTACAGCCCCTTTTTCTGGGGCCAACGTCCTGACTTTC	TRBV5-8	TRBJ2-6	few	NA
CASSLLAGAGELFF	TGTGCCAGCAGCTTATTAGCGGGGGCGGGGGAGCTGTTTTTT	TRBV7-2	TRBJ2-2	NA	TRBD2
CASSDPTPLPLDNTF	TGTGCCAGCAGTGATCCCACCCCCCTTCCTCTCGATAACACCTTC	TRBV6-1	TRBJ1-2	NA	NA
CASSVAETDTQYF	TGTGCCAGCAGTGTTGCGGAAACAGATACGCAGTATTTT	TRBV2	TRBJ2-3	NA	NA
CASRAGVNTEAFF	TGTGCCAGCAGGGCAGGGGTGAACACTGAAGCTTTCTTT	TRBV6-1	TRBJ1-1	NA	NA
CASSLVGMNEQFF	TGTGCCAGCAGCTTAGTAGGGATGAATGAGCAGTTCTTC	TRBV7-9	TRBJ2-1	NA	NA
CASSRTSGYEQYF	TGCGCCAGCAGCCGGACTAGCGGCTACGAGCAGTACTTC	TRBV5-1	TRBJ2-7	NA	TRBD2
CASSLLDGANYGYTF	TGTGCCAGCAGCTTATTGGACGGAGCTAACTATGGCTACACCTTC	TRBV7-2	TRBJ1-2	NA	NA
CASSFGDGLRYEQYF	TGTGCCAGCAGCTTTGGGGATGGACTACGCTACGAGCAGTACTTC	TRBV7-6	TRBJ2-7	few	NA
CASSQTVDQPQHF	TGTGCCAGCAGCCAGACAGTGGACCAGCCCCAGCATTTT	TRBV7-6	TRBJ1-5	NA	NA
CASSEGQALNEKLFF	TGTGCCAGCAGTGAAGGACAGGCGCTTAATGAAAAACTGTTTTTT	TRBV2	TRBJ1-4	few	NA
CASRGTVNAETFF	TGTGCCAGCAGGGGGACGGTGAACGCTGAAACTTTCTTT	TRBV6-2/TRBV6-3	TRBJ1-1	NA	NA
CSVTGQRYGYTF	TGCAGTGTTACGGGACAGAGATATGGCTACACCTTC	TRBV20-1	TRBJ1-2	few	TRBD1
CASIEGQGYPKNIQYF	TGTGCCAGCATCGAGGGACAGGGGTATCCCAAAAACATTCAGTACTTC	TRBV6-1	TRBJ2-4	NA	TRBD1
CASSIPDRGKGEQYF	TGTGCCAGCAGCATTCCGGACAGGGGAAAGGGCGAGCAGTACTTC	TRBV7-9	TRBJ2-7	NA	TRBD1
CASSTSPLNEQFF	TGTGCCAGCAGTACTAGTCCGCTCAATGAGCAGTTCTTC	TRBV2	TRBJ2-1	NA	NA
CASSSYRDGNYGYTF	TGTGCCAGCAGTTCGTACCGGGACGGAAACTATGGCTACACCTTC	TRBV12-3/TRBV12-4	TRBJ1-2	few	NA
CSARARAYNEQFF	TGCAGTGCTAGAGCCAGGGCCTACAATGAGCAGTTCTTC	TRBV20-1	TRBJ2-1	few	NA
CASSQDQTGAGGYTF	TGCGCCAGCAGCCAGGACCAAACAGGGGCTGGTGGCTACACCTTC	TRBV4-3	TRBJ1-2	few	TRBD1
CASSSELGAGPYEQYF	TGTGCCAGCAGCTCCGAACTTGGGGCGGGACCCTACGAGCAGTACTTC	TRBV7-2	TRBJ2-7	few	NA
CASSPRLTGANVLTF	TGTGCCAGCTCACCCAGGCTTACGGGGGCCAACGTCCTGACTTTC	TRBV18	TRBJ2-6	few	NA
CASSPVLTSEKLFF	TGTGCCAGCTCACCAGTTCTGACAAGTGAAAAACTGTTTTTT	TRBV18	TRBJ1-4	NA	NA
CSVSGGTNEQFF	TGCAGCGTCAGCGGGGGGACAAATGAGCAGTTCTTC	TRBV29-1	TRBJ2-1	NA	TRBD2
CASSLAYDRPYEQYF	TGTGCCAGCAGTTTAGCCTACGACAGACCCTACGAGCAGTACTTC	TRBV12-3/TRBV12-4	TRBJ2-7	NA	NA
CASSYVQQNNEQFF	TGTGCCAGCAGTTACGTACAGCAGAACAATGAGCAGTTCTTC	TRBV6-5	TRBJ2-1	NA	NA
CASSQDGEESYTF	TGTGCCAGCAGCCAAGATGGGGAGGAGAGCTACACCTTC	TRBV4-2	TRBJ1-2	NA	NA
CSTRGGQNNEQFF	TGCAGCACGAGGGGGGGCCAAAACAATGAGCAGTTCTTC	TRBV29-1	TRBJ2-1	few	NA
CASSYDHPPPSEAFF	TGTGCCAGCAGTTACGACCACCCTCCACCATCTGAAGCTTTCTTT	TRBV6-2/TRBV6-3	TRBJ1-1	NA	NA
CASSLARAGGPLAAQFF	TGTGCCAGCAGCTTGGCGAGGGCGGGGGGCCCCCTTGCGGCGCAGTTCTTC	TRBV5-4	TRBJ2-1	few	TRBD2
CASSSVTVGGYTF	TGTGCCAGCAGCTCAGTCACCGTAGGGGGCTACACCTTC	TRBV14	TRBJ1-2	NA	NA
CASSEGPASYEQYF	TGTGCCAGCAGTGAAGGACCTGCTTCCTACGAGCAGTACTTC	TRBV6-1	TRBJ2-7	few	NA
CSASIGREQFF	TGCAGTGCTTCGATCGGGAGAGAGCAGTTCTTC	TRBV20-1	TRBJ2-1	NA	NA
CASSSTDGVGLPRGTEAFF	TGTGCCAGCAGTTCCACCGACGGCGTGGGTCTCCCCCGGGGCACTGAAGCTTTCTTT	TRBV6-5	TRBJ1-1	few	NA
CATSPSFQGNNQPQHF	TGTGCCACCAGCCCATCGTTCCAGGGAAACAATCAGCCCCAGCATTTT	TRBV15	TRBJ1-5	few	NA
CSAIRGTYGYTF	TGCAGTGCTATCAGGGGAACCTATGGCTACACCTTC	TRBV20-1	TRBJ1-2	few	NA
CASSVALAADTQYF	TGTGCCAGCAGCGTAGCGCTAGCAGCAGATACGCAGTATTTT	TRBV9	TRBJ2-3	few	NA
CASSLNRGKDYGYTF	TGCGCCAGCAGCTTAAACAGGGGTAAAGACTATGGCTACACCTTC	TRBV5-1	TRBJ1-2	few	TRBD1
CASSSQGANNQPQHF	TGTGCCAGCAGCTCCCAGGGGGCGAATAATCAGCCCCAGCATTTT	TRBV7-2	TRBJ1-5	NA	TRBD1
CAISEQDIPYNYGYTF	TGTGCCATCAGTGAGCAGGACATTCCTTATAACTATGGCTACACCTTC	TRBV10-3	TRBJ1-2	few	NA
CASVGLAGESQETQYF	TGTGCCAGCGTGGGACTAGCGGGGGAGTCCCAAGAGACCCAGTACTTC	TRBV2	TRBJ2-5	once	TRBD2
CAISPGQTINYGYTF	TGTGCCATCAGCCCGGGACAGACAATTAACTATGGCTACACCTTC	TRBV10-3	TRBJ1-2	few	TRBD1
CASSPGTGLRSSYEQYF	TGTGCCAGCAGTCCCGGGACAGGCCTGAGGAGCTCCTACGAGCAGTACTTC	TRBV27	TRBJ2-7	few	TRBD1
CASSPDPSNYEQYF	TGTGCCAGCTCACCCGATCCTTCAAACTACGAGCAGTACTTC	TRBV18	TRBJ2-7	NA	NA
CASSLAPRATEAFF	TGCGCCAGCAGCTTGGCCCCCAGGGCGACTGAAGCTTTCTTT	TRBV5-1	TRBJ1-1	NA	NA
CASSRRAEGRDIRETQYF	TGTGCCAGCAGCCGTAGGGCAGAGGGGAGGGATATTAGGGAGACCCAGTACTTC	TRBV9	TRBJ2-5	NA	TRBD2
CASSQDLKWTSYGYTF	TGCGCCAGCAGCCAAGACCTCAAATGGACATCATATGGCTACACCTTC	TRBV4-3	TRBJ1-2	NA	NA